What follows describes a single TCR beta chain. Here immunoSEQ multiplex PCR was the method, and the copy in TCRdb shows in-frame clones only, minus some. This table has more than 6,500 clones, around two thirds appearing once. Normal lung was sampled as far from the tumour as possible, at least 3 cm. Genomic DNA came from frozen unsorted single-cell suspensions. These data come from a study of immune cell composition in non-small cell lung cancer. The clonotype was recovered from a human donor with non-small cell lung cancer. The sample was non-adjacent lung tissue.

The DNA of the CDR3 is TGTGCCAGCAGTGAACTGGGACAGGGGGCCCTCCACTTT. Amino acids: CASSELGQGALHF. The rearrangement uses TRBV2 and TRBJ1-6; TRBD1 agrees at 11 bases. V trimming: 2 bases; J trimming: 14 bases; junction bases outside the gene matches: 2. CDR1 is SNHLY and CDR2 is FYNNEI in the germline V gene. The CDR3 is made up of 13 amino acids.